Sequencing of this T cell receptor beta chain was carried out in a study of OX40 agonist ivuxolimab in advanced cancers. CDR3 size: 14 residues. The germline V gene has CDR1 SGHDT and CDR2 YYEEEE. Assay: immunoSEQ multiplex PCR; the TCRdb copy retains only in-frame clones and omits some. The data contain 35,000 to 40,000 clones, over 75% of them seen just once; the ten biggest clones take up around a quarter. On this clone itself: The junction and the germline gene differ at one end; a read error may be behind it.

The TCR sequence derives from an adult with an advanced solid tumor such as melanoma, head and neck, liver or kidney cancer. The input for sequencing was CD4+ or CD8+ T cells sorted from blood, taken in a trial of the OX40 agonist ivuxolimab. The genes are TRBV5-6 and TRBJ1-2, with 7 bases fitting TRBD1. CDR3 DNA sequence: TGTGCCAGCAACTTGGGCAGGGGGTTCTATGGCTACACCTTC. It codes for CASNLGRGFYGYTF.